The text below deals with one T cell receptor (beta chain). Its recognized antigen is unknown. No base quality values were provided; no much bigger clone lies one nucleotide off. The data were taken from a study of T cell responses to AZD1222 COVID-19 vaccine (dated by TCRdb to the early 2020s). About the full investigation: AZD1222 recipients with second doses at about 4 weeks or about 12 weeks were pooled, because spike-specific TCR depth and breadth did not differ between schedules. TCR sequencing was performed for roughly 240 trial participants, of whom about 200 were given two doses of AZD1222 and around 26 were given two doses of MenACWY control vaccine. Enrollment into the trials was organized by age into subgroups of 18-55, 56-69 and 70-plus years, and those subgroups contained approximately 160, 26 and 62 TCR-sequenced participants, respectively. Results the study describes overall, beyond this receptor: Participants were mostly white British, with more females than males. The authors suggested clonal diversity may have been underestimated. Reportedly, close to half of the unique spike-specific TCRs recognized epitopes lying outside the regions that are mutated in the B.1.351 and B.1.1.7 variants. After two AZD1222 doses, both the breadth and the depth of spike-specific TCRs were significantly higher than at day 0 and than in MenACWY recipients. The whole spike protein was spanned by vaccine-associated CD4 TCRs, and dominant responses were seen in regions 160-218 and 743-854. Because no samples from the day 14 peak response were available, repertoires could be characterized only after the peak T cell response. Conclusions about previously exposed vaccinees were limited because only a handful of AZD1222 recipients were SARS-CoV-2 seropositive at baseline. In the small 56-69-year group, the increase in depth fell short of significance, most likely because of low power.

The intended sense of this specimen's time point label: baseline before first vaccination. Samples from vaccinated people were obtained from the UK trials COV001 and COV002, which included a single-blind randomized controlled phase 2/3 trial of AZD1222 (ChAdOx1 nCoV-19) in healthy adults. For TCRbeta chain sequencing, PBMC samples were collected from trial participants at day 0 and at day 28 after the second dose. The CDR3 regions of human TCRbeta chains were analyzed by immunosequencing. The study's own analysis went as follows. TCRs in the repertoires were compared against a reference library of SARS-CoV-2-specific TCRs that had been generated with the MIRA antigen-specificity platform. Breadth was defined as the fraction of unique TCRs that were SARS-CoV-2-associated. Depth was defined as the fraction of total T cells that were SARS-CoV-2-associated. Using the MIRA data, every spike-specific TCR was mapped to the spike region that the TCR reacted to and assigned to either a CD4 or a CD8 class. Log10-transformed breadth and depth values were compared by one-way ANOVA with Sidak's multiple comparisons tests. Not all clones reach the TCRdb copy of this immuneACCESS table, which keeps in-frame sequences only. Checked studies attribute under half of the gap to unresolved V genes and leave the rest unexplained. For V, J and clone size, that table is used; D and trimming come from the DNA. This sample gives 85,000 to 120,000 clones in total; roughly 88% of them show up just once. Of the sample, 5% to 5.5% falls within the top ten clones.

CDR1 and CDR2, looked up from the germline V gene, are MNHEY and SVGEGT. V drops 0 bases and J drops 5 bases, leaving 10 bases in between. Inclusive of the bounding cysteine and phenylalanine, the CDR3 is 14 residues long. CDR3 DNA only is kept here, 42 bases in frame from base 1. The clonotype originates from an adult in good health. The rearrangement joined TRBV6-2 or TRBV6-3 to TRBJ2-5; the D call could be TRBD1 or TRBD2, with each sharing 6 bases. The specimen was peripheral blood, collected on day 0 of AZD1222 vaccination. At the DNA level, the sequence is TGTGCCAGCAGTTACTCCGGGGGCTGGGAGACCCAGTACTTC. Its coded protein is CASSYSGGWETQYF.